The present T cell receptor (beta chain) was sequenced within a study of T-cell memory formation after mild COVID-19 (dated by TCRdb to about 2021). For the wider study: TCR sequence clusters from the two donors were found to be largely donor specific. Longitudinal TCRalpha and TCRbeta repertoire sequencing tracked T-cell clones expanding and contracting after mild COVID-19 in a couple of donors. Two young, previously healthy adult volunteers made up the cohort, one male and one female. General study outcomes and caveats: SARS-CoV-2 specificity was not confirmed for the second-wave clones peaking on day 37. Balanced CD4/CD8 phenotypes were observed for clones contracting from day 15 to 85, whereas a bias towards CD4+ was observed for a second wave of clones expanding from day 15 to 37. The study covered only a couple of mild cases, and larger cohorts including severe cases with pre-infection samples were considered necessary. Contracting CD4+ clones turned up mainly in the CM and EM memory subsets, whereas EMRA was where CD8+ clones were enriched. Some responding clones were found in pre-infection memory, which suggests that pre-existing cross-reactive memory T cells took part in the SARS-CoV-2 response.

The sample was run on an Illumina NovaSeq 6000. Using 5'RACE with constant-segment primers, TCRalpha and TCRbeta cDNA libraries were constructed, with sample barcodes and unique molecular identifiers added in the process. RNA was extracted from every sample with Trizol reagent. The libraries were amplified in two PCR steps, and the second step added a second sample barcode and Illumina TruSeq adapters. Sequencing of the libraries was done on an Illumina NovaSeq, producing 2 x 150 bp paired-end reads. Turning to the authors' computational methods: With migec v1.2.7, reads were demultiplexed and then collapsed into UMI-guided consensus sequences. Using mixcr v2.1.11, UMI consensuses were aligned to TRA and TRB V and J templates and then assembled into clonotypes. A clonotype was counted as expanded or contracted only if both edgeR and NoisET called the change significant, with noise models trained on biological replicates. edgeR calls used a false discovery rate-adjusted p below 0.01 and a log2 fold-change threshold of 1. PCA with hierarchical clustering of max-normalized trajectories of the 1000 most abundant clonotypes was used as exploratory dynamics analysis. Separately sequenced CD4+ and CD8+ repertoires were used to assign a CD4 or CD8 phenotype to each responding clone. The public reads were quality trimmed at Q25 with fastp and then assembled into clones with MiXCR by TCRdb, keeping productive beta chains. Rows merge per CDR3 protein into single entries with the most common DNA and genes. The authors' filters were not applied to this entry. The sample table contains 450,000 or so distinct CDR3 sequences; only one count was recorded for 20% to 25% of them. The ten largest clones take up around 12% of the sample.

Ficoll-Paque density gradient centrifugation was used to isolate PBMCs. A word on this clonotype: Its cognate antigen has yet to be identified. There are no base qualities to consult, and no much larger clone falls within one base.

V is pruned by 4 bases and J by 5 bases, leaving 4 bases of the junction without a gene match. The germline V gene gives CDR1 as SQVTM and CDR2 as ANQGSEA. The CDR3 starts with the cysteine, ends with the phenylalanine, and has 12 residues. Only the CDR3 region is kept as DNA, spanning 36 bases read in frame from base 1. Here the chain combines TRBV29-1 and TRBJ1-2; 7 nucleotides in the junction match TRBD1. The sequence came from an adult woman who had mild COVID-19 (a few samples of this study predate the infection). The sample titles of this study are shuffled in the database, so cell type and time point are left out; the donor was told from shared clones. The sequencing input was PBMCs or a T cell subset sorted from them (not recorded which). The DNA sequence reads TGCAGCGTTGTTGGGACAGTATATGGCTACACCTTC. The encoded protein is CSVVGTVYGYTF.